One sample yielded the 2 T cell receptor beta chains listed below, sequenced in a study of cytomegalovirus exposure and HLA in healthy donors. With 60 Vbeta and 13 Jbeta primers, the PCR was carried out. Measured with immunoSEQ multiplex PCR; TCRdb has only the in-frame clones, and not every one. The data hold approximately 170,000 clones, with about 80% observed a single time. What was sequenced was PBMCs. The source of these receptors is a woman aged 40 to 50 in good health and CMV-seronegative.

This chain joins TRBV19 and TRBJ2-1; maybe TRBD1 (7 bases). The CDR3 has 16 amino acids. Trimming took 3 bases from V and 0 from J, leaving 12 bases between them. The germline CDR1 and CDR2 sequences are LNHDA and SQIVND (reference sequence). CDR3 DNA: TGTGCCAGTAGTATGGAGGGGGACAGCTCCTACAATGAGCAGTTCTTC. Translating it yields CASSMEGDSSYNEQFF.

The CDR3 region has the DNA TGTGCCAGCAGCGTAGACGGGAGGAACACCGGGGAGCTGTTTTTT. This codes for CASSVDGRNTGELFF. The gene calls are TRBV9 and TRBJ2-2, with D possibly TRBD2 on 6 matching bases. The CDR3 runs to 15 residues. V was shortened by 0 bases and J by 1 base, with 7 bases between the two germline ends. Germline values: CDR1 SGDLS, CDR2 YYNGEE. Full variable domain (outside the CDR3, taken from reference TRBV9 and TRBJ2-2): DSGVTQTPKHLITATGQRVTLRCSPRSGDLSVYWYQQSLDQGLQFLIQYYNGEERAKGNILERFSAQQFPDLHSELNLSSLELGDSALYFCASSVDGRNTGELFFGEGSRLTVL.